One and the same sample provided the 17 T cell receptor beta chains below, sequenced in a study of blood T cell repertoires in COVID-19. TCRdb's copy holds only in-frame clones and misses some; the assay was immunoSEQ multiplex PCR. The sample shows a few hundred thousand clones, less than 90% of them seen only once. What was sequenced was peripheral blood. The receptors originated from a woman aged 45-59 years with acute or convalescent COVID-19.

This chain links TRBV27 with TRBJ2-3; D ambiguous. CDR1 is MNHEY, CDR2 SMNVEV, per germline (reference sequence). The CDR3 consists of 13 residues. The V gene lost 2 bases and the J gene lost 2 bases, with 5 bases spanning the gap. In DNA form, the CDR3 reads TGTGCCAGCAGTTTAAGCTACACAGATACGCAGTATTTT. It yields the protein CASSLSYTDTQYF.

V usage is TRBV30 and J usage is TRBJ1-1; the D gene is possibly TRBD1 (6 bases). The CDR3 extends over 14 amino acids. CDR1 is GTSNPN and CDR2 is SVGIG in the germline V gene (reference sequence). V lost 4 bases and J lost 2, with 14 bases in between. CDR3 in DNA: TGTGCCTGGAACCAACGAGGGGGAAACACTGAAGCTTTCTTT. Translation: CAWNQRGGNTEAFF.

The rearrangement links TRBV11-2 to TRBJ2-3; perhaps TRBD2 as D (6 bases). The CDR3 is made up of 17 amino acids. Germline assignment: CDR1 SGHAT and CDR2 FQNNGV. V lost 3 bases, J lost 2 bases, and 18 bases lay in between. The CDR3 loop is CASSFYPAWGDTDTQYF. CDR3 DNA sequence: TGTGCCAGCAGCTTTTATCCCGCGTGGGGGGACACAGATACGCAGTATTTT.

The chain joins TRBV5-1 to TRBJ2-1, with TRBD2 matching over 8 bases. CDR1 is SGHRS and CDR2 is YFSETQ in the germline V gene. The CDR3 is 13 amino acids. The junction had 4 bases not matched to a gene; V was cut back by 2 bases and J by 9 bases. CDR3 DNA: TGCGCCAGCAGCTTAGGCGGGGGGCTTGAGCAGTTCTTC. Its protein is CASSLGGGLEQFF.

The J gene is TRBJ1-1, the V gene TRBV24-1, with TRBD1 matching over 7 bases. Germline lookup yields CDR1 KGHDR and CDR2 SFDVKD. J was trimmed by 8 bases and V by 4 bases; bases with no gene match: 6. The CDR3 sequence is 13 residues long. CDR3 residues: CATSEQGTHEAFF. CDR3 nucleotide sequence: TGTGCCACCAGTGAACAGGGGACCCACGAAGCTTTCTTT.

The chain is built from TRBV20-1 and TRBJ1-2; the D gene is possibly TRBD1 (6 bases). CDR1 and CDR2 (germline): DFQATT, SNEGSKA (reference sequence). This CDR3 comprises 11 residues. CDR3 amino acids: CRLGGAYGYTF. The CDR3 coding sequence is TGCCGTTTGGGGGGGGCTTATGGCTACACCTTC.

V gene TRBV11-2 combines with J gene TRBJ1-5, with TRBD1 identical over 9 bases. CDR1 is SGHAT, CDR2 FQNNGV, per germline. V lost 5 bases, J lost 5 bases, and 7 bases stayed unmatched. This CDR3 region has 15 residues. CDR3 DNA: TGTGCCAGCAGCATGGGACAGGGAGGGTATCAGCCCCAGCATTTT. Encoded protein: CASSMGQGGYQPQHF.

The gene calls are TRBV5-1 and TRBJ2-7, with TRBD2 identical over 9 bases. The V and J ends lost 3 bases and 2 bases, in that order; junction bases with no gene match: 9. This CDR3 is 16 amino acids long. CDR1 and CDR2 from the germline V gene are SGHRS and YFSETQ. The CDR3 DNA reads TGCGCCAGCAGCTGGGGGACTAGCAAGGCCCCCTACGAGCAGTACTTC. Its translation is CASSWGTSKAPYEQYF.

This chain's CDR3 is CASSIRLAGAVKFNEQFF. The CDR3 nucleotides read TGTGCCAGTAGTATTCGGCTAGCGGGGGCCGTCAAGTTCAATGAGCAGTTCTTC. The chain employs TRBV19 and TRBJ2-1; TRBD2 aligns across 10 bases. Germline CDR1 LNHDA, CDR2 SQIVND (reference sequence). V was pared by 3 bases and J by 6 bases, with 14 bases of the junction left unmatched. The CDR3 is made up of 18 amino acids.

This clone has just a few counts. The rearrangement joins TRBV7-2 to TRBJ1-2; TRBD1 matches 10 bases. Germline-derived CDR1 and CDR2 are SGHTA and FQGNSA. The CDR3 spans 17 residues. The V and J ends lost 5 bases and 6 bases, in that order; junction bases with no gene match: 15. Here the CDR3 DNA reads TGTGCCAGCAGCGGTAGCCAGGGGACAGGGGTTGGGGATGGCTACACCTTC. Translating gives CASSGSQGTGVGDGYTF. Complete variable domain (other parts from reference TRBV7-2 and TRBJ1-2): GAGVSQSPSNKVTEKGKDVELRCDPISGHTALYWYRQSLGQGLEFLIYFQGNSAPDKSGLPSDRFSAERTGGSVSTLTIQRTQQEDSAVYLCASSGSQGTGVGDGYTFGSGTRLTVV.

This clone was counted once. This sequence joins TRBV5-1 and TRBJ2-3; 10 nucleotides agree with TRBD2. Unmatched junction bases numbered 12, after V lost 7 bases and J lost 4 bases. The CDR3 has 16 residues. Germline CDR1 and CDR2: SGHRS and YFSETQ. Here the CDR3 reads CASGRGSGGASDTQYF. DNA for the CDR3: TGCGCCAGCGGCCGTGGGAGCGGGGGGGCGTCAGATACGCAGTATTTT. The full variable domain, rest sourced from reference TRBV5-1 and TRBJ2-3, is KAGVTQTPRYLIKTRGQQVTLSCSPISGHRSVSWYQQTPGQGLQFLFEYFSETQRNKGNFPGRFSGRQFSNSRSEMNVSTLELGDSALYLCASGRGSGGASDTQYFGPGTRLTVL.

CDR3 in amino acids: CASSLGRGGQGAYNEQFF. The DNA of the CDR3 is TGTGCCAGCAGCTTAGGTCGAGGAGGACAGGGGGCGTACAATGAGCAGTTCTTC. The chain links TRBV11-3 to TRBJ2-1, with TRBD1 identical over 11 bases. CDR3 length: 18 residues. V lost 1 base to trimming and J lost 4 bases; unmatched junction nucleotides: 9. Germline-derived CDR1 and CDR2 are SGHNT and YENEEA.

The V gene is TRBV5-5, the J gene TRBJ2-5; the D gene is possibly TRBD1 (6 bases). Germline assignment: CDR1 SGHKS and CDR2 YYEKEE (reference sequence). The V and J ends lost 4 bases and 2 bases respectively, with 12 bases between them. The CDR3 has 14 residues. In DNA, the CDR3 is TGTGCCAGCAGCCCTCGGACAGCGCAAGAGACCCAGTACTTC. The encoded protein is CASSPRTAQETQYF.

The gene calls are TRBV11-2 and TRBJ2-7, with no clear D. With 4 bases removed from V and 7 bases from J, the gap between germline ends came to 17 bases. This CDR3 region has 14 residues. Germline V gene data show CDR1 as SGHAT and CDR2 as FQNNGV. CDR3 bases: TGTGCCAGCAGCTCCCAGACTGGCTTTGGGGAGCAGTACTTC. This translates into CASSSQTGFGEQYF.

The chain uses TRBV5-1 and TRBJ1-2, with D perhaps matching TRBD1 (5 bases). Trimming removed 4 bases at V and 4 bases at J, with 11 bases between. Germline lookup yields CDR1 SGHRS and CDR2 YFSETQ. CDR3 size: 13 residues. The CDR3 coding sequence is TGCGCCAGCAGCCCGCAGGGCTTCTATGGCTACACCTTC. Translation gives CASSPQGFYGYTF. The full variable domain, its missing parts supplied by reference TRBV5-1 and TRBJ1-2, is KAGVTQTPRYLIKTRGQQVTLSCSPISGHRSVSWYQQTPGQGLQFLFEYFSETQRNKGNFPGRFSGRQFSNSRSEMNVSTLELGDSALYLCASSPQGFYGYTFGSGTRLTVV.

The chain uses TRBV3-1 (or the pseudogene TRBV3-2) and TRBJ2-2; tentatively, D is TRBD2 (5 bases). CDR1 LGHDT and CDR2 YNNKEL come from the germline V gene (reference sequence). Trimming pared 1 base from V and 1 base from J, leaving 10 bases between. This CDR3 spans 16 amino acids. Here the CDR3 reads CASSQGGRGNTGELFF. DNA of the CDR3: TGTGCCAGCAGCCAAGGAGGGAGAGGGAACACCGGGGAGCTGTTTTTT.

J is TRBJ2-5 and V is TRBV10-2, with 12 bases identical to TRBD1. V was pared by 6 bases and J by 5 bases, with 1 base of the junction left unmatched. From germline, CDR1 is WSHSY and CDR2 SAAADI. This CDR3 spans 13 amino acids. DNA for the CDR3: TGCGCCAGCAGGGGGACAGGGGGCGAGACCCAGTACTTC. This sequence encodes CASRGTGGETQYF.